The 6 T cell receptor beta chains in this list originate from one sample, sequenced in a study of CD8+ T cells in alopecia areata. Treatment denoted: oral pan-JAK inhibitor, 5-10 mg twice daily. Extraction and reverse transcription of RNA yielded cDNA as the sequencing template. Measured with immunoSEQ multiplex PCR; TCRdb has only the in-frame clones, and not every one. The data hold about 210,000 clones, with around three fifths observed a single time. The sequenced sample was CD4+ T cells sorted from blood, obtained at week 4, from a patient treated with tofacitinib. The receptor set was obtained from a human donor with alopecia areata.

This clone was detected only once. The chain links TRBV7-9 to TRBJ2-3, with 7 bases fitting TRBD1. The germline gives CDR1 SEHNR, CDR2 FQNEAQ (reference sequence). This CDR3 is 16 amino acids long. V dropped 2 bases and J dropped 1; count of bases not matched to a gene: 6. CDR3 bases: TGTGCCAGCAGCTTACTCCGGGACAGACGCACAGATACGCAGTATTTT. Translating it yields CASSLLRDRRTDTQYF.

As regards this clone: The sample holds other DNA sequences that translate to the same CDR3. The genes are TRBV5-1 and TRBJ2-4, with 8 bases fitting TRBD2. The V and J ends lost 4 bases and 0 bases, in that order; junction bases with no gene match: 3. CDR3 length: 15 residues. CDR1 and CDR2 (germline): SGHRS, YFSETQ. Written as DNA, the CDR3 is TGCGCCAGCAGCGCGGGGGGACTAGCCAAAAACATTCAGTACTTC. This sequence encodes CASSAGGLAKNIQYF.

This clone showed up just a few times. This chain connects TRBV5-6 to TRBJ2-7; D is possibly TRBD2 (5 bases). With 5 bases removed from V and 2 bases from J, the gap between germline ends came to 11 bases. From germline, CDR1 is SGHDT and CDR2 YYEEEE. CDR3 length equals 13 residues. CDR3 coding DNA: TGTGCCAGCAGTCCTTCGAGGGCCTACGAGCAGTACTTC. Encoded protein: CASSPSRAYEQYF.

The V call is TRBV11-1, the J call TRBJ2-6, with D tentatively TRBD1 (5 bases). The CDR3 is 16 amino acids. The germline gives CDR1 SGHAT, CDR2 FQDESV (reference sequence). V was cut by 4 bases and J by 1 base, with 11 bases left in between. The CDR3 DNA reads as TGTGCCAGCAGCTGGCAGGGCCCATCTGGGGCCAACGTCCTGACTTTC. Translation gives CASSWQGPSGANVLTF.

J is TRBJ1-4 and V is TRBV11-2, with 8 positions matching TRBD1. The J segment lost 8 bases and the V segment lost 5 bases, leaving 19 bases of the junction unmatched. The CDR3 contains 18 residues. Germline lookup yields CDR1 SGHAT and CDR2 FQNNGV. In DNA, the CDR3 is TGTGCCAGCAGCCTCCGGGACAGGAGACTTACGAATGGGGAAAAACTGTTTTTT. Protein: CASSLRDRRLTNGEKLFF.

CDR3 nucleotides: TGTGCCATCCGACCGGGGGGCAATGAGCAGTTCTTC. It is translated as CAIRPGGNEQFF. The gene calls are TRBV10-3 and TRBJ2-1, with 7 bases fitting TRBD2. The trim removed 8 bases at V and 6 bases at J, leaving 4 bases unmatched. The CDR3 sequence is 12 residues long. Looked up from germline, CDR1 is ENHRY and CDR2 is SYGVKD.